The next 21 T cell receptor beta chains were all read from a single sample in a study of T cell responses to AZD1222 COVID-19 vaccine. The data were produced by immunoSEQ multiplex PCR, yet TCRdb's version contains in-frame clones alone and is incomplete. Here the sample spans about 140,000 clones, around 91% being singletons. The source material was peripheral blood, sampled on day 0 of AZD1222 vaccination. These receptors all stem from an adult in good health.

CDR3 bases: TGTGCCAGCAGCAAACTCGGACAGGGGGCCGACGAGCAGTACTTC. Translating gives CASSKLGQGADEQYF. The chain employs TRBV21-1 and TRBJ2-7; no check of the table's D call, TRBD1, against the DNA was made. TRBV21-1 is deemed a pseudogene. This CDR3 spans 15 amino acids.

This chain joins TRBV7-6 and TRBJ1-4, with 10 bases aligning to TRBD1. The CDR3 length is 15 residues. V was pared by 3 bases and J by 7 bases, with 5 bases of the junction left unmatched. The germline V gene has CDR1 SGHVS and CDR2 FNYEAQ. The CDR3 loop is CASSFEGQGFEKLFF. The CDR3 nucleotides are TGTGCCAGCAGCTTTGAGGGACAGGGGTTTGAAAAACTGTTTTTT.

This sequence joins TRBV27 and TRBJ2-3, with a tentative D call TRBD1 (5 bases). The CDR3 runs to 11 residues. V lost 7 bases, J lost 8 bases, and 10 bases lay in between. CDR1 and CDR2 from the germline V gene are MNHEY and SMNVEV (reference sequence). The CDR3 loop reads CASTFQGTQYF. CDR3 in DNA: TGTGCCAGCACCTTCCAGGGTACGCAGTATTTT.

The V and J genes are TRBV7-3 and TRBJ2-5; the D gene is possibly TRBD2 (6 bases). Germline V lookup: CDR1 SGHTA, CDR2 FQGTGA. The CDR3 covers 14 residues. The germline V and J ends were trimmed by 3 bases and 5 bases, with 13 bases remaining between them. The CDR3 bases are TGTGCCAGCAGCTTTGGGGGGAGTGGGGAGACCCAGTACTTC. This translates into CASSFGGSGETQYF. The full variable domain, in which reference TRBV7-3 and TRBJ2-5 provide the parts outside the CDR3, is GAGVSQTPSNKVTEKGKYVELRCDPISGHTALYWYRQSLGQGPEFLIYFQGTGAADDSGLPNDRFFAVRPEGSVSTLKIQRTERGDSAVYLCASSFGGSGETQYFGPGTRLLVL.

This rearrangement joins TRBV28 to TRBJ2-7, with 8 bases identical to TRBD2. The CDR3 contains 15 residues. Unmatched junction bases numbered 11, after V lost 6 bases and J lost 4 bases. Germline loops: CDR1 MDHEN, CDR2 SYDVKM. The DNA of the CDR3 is TGTGCCAGCAGCCCTAGCGGGCTCTCCCTTTACGAGCAGTACTTC. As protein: CASSPSGLSLYEQYF.

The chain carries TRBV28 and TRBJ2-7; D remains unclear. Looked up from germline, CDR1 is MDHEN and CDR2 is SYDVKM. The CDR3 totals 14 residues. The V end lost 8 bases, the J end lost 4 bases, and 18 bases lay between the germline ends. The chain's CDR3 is CASCAGRYVYEQYF. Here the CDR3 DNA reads TGTGCCAGCTGCGCTGGACGGTACGTTTACGAGCAGTACTTC.

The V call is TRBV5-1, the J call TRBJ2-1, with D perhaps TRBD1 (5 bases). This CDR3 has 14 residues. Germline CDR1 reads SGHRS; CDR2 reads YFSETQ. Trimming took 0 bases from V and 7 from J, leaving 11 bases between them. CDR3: CASSLEGFANEQFF. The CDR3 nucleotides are TGCGCCAGCAGCTTGGAGGGGTTCGCTAATGAGCAGTTCTTC.

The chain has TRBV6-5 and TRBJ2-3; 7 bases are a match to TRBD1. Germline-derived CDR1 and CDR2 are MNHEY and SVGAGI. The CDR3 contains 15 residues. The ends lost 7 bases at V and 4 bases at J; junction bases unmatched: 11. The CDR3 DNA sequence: TGTGCCAGCATGGCCGACAGGGTGCAGGCAGATACGCAGTATTTT. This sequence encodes CASMADRVQADTQYF.

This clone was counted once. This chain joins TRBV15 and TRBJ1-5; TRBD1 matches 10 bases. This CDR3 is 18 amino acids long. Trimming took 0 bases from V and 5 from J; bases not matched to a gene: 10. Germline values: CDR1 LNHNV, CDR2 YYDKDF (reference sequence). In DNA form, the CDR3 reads TGTGCCACCAGCAGAGATCCAGAACCGGGACAGGGGCATCAGCCCCAGCATTTT. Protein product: CATSRDPEPGQGHQPQHF.

Here the CDR3 DNA reads TGTGCCAGCAGCCCCGGGGGCACAGATACGCAGTATTTT. Translating it yields CASSPGGTDTQYF. This chain connects TRBV5-4 to TRBJ2-3; D is perhaps TRBD2 (5 bases). CDR1 is SGHNT, CDR2 YYREEE, per germline (reference sequence). The V gene lost 4 bases and the J gene lost 1 base, with 7 bases spanning the gap. The CDR3 contains 13 residues.

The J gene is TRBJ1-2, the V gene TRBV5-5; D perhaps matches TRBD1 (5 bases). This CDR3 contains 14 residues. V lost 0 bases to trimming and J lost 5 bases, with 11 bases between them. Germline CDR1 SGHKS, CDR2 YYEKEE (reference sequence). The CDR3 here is CASSLETVSYGYTF. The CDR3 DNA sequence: TGTGCCAGCAGCTTGGAGACAGTGTCTTATGGCTACACCTTC.

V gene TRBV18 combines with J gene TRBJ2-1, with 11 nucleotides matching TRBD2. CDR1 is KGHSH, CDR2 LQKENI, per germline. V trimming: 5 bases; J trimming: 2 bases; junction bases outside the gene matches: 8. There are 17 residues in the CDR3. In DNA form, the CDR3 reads TGTGCCAGCTCATTAATGGGACTAGCGGCGACCTACAATGAGCAGTTCTTC. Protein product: CASSLMGLAATYNEQFF.

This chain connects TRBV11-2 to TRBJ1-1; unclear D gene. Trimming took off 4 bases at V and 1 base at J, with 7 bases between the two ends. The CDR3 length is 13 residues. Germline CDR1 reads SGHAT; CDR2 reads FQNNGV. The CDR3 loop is CASSSYRNTEAFF. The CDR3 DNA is TGTGCCAGCAGCTCCTACAGGAACACTGAAGCTTTCTTT.

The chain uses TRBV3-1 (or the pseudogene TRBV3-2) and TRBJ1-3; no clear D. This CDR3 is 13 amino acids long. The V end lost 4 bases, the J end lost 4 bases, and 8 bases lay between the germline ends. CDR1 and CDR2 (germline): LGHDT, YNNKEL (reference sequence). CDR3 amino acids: CASSPPGGNTIYF. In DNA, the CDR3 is TGTGCCAGCAGCCCACCCGGGGGAAACACCATATATTTT.

This CDR3 reads CASSIRSGIQPQHF. CDR3 nucleotides: TGTGCCAGCAGTATCAGATCCGGGATCCAGCCCCAGCATTTT. The chain joins TRBV27 to TRBJ1-5; D is ambiguous. Germline assignment: CDR1 MNHEY and CDR2 SMNVEV (reference sequence). Trimming cost V 5 bases and J 7 bases, with 15 bases left between them. The length of the CDR3 is 14 residues.

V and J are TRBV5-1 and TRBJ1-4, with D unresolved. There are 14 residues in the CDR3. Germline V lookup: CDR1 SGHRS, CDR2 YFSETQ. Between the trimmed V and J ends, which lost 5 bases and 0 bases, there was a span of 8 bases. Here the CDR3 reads CASRVGTTNEKLFF. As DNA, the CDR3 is TGCGCCAGCAGGGTGGGAACAACTAATGAAAAACTGTTTTTT.

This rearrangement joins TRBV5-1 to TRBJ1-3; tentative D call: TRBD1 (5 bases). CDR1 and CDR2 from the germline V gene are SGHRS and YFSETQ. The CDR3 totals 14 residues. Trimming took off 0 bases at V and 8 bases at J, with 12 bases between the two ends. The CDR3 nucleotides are TGCGCCAGCAGCTTGGGCGCTGTACAGGACACCATATATTTT. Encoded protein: CASSLGAVQDTIYF.

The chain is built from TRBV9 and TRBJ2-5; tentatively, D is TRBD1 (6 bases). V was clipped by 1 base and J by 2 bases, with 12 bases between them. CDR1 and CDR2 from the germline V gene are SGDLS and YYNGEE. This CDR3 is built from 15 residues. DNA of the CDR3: TGTGCCAGCAGCGTATTAGGGGGTAGGCAAGAGACCCAGTACTTC. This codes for CASSVLGGRQETQYF. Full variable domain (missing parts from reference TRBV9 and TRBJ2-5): DSGVTQTPKHLITATGQRVTLRCSPRSGDLSVYWYQQSLDQGLQFLIQYYNGEERAKGNILERFSAQQFPDLHSELNLSSLELGDSALYFCASSVLGGRQETQYFGPGTRLLVL.

Written as DNA, the CDR3 is TGTGCCAGCTCACAGACGTCAACTAATGAAAAACTGTTTTTT. Its protein product is CASSQTSTNEKLFF. The chain is built from TRBV18 and TRBJ1-4; no clear D gene. V lost 4 bases and J lost 0, with 6 bases in between. Looked up from germline, CDR1 is KGHSH and CDR2 is LQKENI. The CDR3 spans 14 residues.

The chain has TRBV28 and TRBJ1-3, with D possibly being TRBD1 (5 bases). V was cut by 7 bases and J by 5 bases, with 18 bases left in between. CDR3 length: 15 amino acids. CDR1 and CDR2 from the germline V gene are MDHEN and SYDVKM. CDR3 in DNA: TGTGCCAGCACCATCTTAGGGGCGGATCGAAACACCATATATTTT. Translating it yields CASTILGADRNTIYF.

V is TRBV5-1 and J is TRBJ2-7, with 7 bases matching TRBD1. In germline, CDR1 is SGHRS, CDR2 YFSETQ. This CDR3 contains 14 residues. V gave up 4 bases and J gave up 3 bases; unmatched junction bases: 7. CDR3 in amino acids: CASSRRQGNYEQYF. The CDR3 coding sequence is TGCGCCAGCAGCCGCAGACAGGGTAACTACGAGCAGTACTTC.